A single sample is the source of the 18 T cell receptor beta chains below, sequenced in a study of beta chain features in type 1 diabetes. What was sequenced were expressed TCRB transcripts, since all of the isolated RNA had been reverse transcribed. Measured with immunoSEQ multiplex PCR; TCRdb has only the in-frame clones, and not every one. Found here are about 900,000 clones, around a sixth of them singletons; the top ten hold about 0.02%. The specimen was naive CD4+ T cells from blood. The receptors stem from a woman between 18 and 29 years old in good health.

V is TRBV7-9 and J is TRBJ1-5; 8 bases line up with TRBD1. The CDR3 is made up of 15 amino acids. V dropped 1 base and J dropped 5; count of bases not matched to a gene: 4. The germline CDR1 and CDR2 sequences are SEHNR and FQNEAQ (reference sequence). CDR3 loop: CASSLGTGIDQPQHF. The CDR3 DNA follows: TGTGCCAGCAGCTTAGGGACAGGGATAGATCAGCCCCAGCATTTT.

This rearrangement joins TRBV4-2 to TRBJ2-7, with 7 bases that match TRBD1. V trimming: 0 bases; J trimming: 2 bases; junction bases outside the gene matches: 4. Germline V gene data show CDR1 as LGHNA and CDR2 as YNFKEQ. The CDR3 covers 15 residues. Here the CDR3 DNA reads TGTGCCAGCAGCCAAGAGACAGGGTATACCTACGAGCAGTACTTC. It encodes CASSQETGYTYEQYF.

There are a few counts of this clone. The gene calls are TRBV4-2 and TRBJ2-3, with a weak D call TRBD1 (6 bases). Germline V gene lookup returns CDR1 LGHNA and CDR2 YNFKEQ. This CDR3 comprises 16 residues. The germline V and J ends were trimmed by 0 bases and 6 bases, with 16 bases remaining between them. This chain's CDR3 is CASSQEIGRQGDTQYF. For the CDR3, the DNA is TGTGCCAGCAGCCAAGAGATTGGGCGGCAGGGGGATACGCAGTATTTT.

This sequence joins TRBV7-2 and TRBJ2-1; a weak D match, TRBD2 (6 bases). There are 11 residues in the CDR3. Trimming shortened V by 2 bases and J by 15 bases, and 11 bases separated the two germline ends. The germline gives CDR1 SGHTA, CDR2 FQGNSA. This chain's CDR3 is CASSLLGGRFF. DNA of the CDR3: TGTGCCAGCAGCTTACTGGGGGGAAGGTTCTTC.

This clone was picked up a small number of times. V is TRBV15 and J is TRBJ2-7; 8 bases agree with TRBD1. Per germline, CDR1 LNHNV and CDR2 YYDKDF (reference sequence). Unmatched junction bases numbered 9, after V lost 0 bases and J lost 2 bases. The CDR3 loop spans 17 amino acids. This CDR3 reads CATSRDPPNRGTYEQYF. CDR3 coding DNA: TGTGCCACCAGCAGAGATCCTCCCAACAGGGGGACCTACGAGCAGTACTTC.

In this sample, this clone turned up a few times. The chain joins TRBV10-3 to TRBJ2-1, with TRBD2 identical over 11 bases. Per the germline V gene, CDR1 is ENHRY and CDR2 is SYGVKD. This CDR3 comprises 16 residues. Trimming at V came to 4 bases and at J to 8 bases, leaving 10 bases not matched to a gene. The CDR3 nucleotides are TGTGCCATCAGTGCGGGACTAGCGGACGTAGGGGATGAGCAGTTCTTC. It specifies CAISAGLADVGDEQFF.

The chain couples TRBV7-2 to TRBJ2-3; TRBD2 matches at 9 bases. This CDR3 has 16 amino acids. In germline, CDR1 is SGHTA, CDR2 FQGNSA. The V gene end was trimmed by 5 bases and the J gene end by 4 bases; junction bases not matched to a gene: 10. CDR3 region: CASSPRGSGRADTQYF. The CDR3 DNA is TGTGCCAGCAGCCCCCGCGGTAGCGGGAGAGCAGATACGCAGTATTTT.

V and J are TRBV11-2 and TRBJ1-1, with TRBD1 as a possible D gene (5 bases). This CDR3 is 15 amino acids long. V was shortened by 1 base and J by 1 base, with 10 bases between the two germline ends. CDR1 and CDR2 (germline): SGHAT, FQNNGV. DNA for the CDR3: TGTGCCAGCAGCTTAGGAGGGGCCGCGAACACTGAAGCTTTCTTT. Translation gives CASSLGGAANTEAFF.

This clone was seen a few times. This rearrangement joins TRBV10-3 to TRBJ2-7; D is perhaps TRBD1 (5 bases). The germline V gene has CDR1 ENHRY and CDR2 SYGVKD. Trimming removed 3 bases from V and 2 bases from J, with 8 bases in between. The CDR3 is 13 residues long. The CDR3 region is CAISDREPYEQYF. The CDR3 DNA reads as TGTGCCATCAGTGACAGGGAACCCTACGAGCAGTACTTC.

This clone has a handful of counts. The gene calls are TRBV7-9 and TRBJ2-7; D unclear. The CDR3 covers 12 residues. Germline V gene data show CDR1 as SEHNR and CDR2 as FQNEAQ (reference sequence). V dropped 5 bases and J dropped 5 bases, with 10 bases sitting between them. CDR3 bases: TGTGCCAGCAGCCCAGACCTTGACGAGCAGTACTTC. Amino acids: CASSPDLDEQYF.

This clone showed up just a few times. The V call is TRBV25-1, the J call TRBJ2-1, with 7 bases aligning to TRBD2. The CDR3 covers 16 residues. The germline gives CDR1 MGHDK, CDR2 SYGVNS. Trimming removed 0 bases from V and 9 bases from J; junction bases left unmatched: 11. Here the CDR3 DNA reads TGTGCCAGCAGTGAATACGGGAGCGGGACCAGAGGTGAGCAGTTCTTC. Protein product: CASSEYGSGTRGEQFF.

This clone turned up a few times. J is TRBJ2-7 and V is TRBV27; D is perhaps TRBD1 or TRBD2 (5 bases each). From germline, CDR1 is MNHEY and CDR2 SMNVEV (reference sequence). Trimming cost V 2 bases and J 2 bases, with 10 bases left between them. This CDR3 region has 14 residues. CDR3 sequence (DNA): TGTGCCAGCAGTTTACTAGAGGGGCCCTACGAGCAGTACTTC. It specifies CASSLLEGPYEQYF.

CDR3 coding DNA: TGCGCCACCCCAGCCTGGCGAGGGGGAAGGGAGACCCAGTACTTC. This gives the protein CATPAWRGGRETQYF. The chain uses TRBV5-1 and TRBJ2-5; D might be TRBD1 (6 bases). The germline V gene has CDR1 SGHRS and CDR2 YFSETQ. The CDR3 is made up of 15 amino acids. V lost 9 bases, J lost 5 bases, and 23 bases lay in between. Combining the CDR3 with reference TRBV5-1 and TRBJ2-5 gives the whole variable domain KAGVTQTPRYLIKTRGQQVTLSCSPISGHRSVSWYQQTPGQGLQFLFEYFSETQRNKGNFPGRFSGRQFSNSRSEMNVSTLELGDSALYLCATPAWRGGRETQYFGPGTRLLVL.

With respect to this clone: At one boundary the junction diverges from the germline segment, which might be a read error. Other DNA sequences in this specimen translate into the identical CDR3. The gene calls are TRBV18 and TRBJ2-1; 11 nucleotides line up with TRBD2. CDR1 is KGHSH and CDR2 is LQKENI in the germline V gene. The CDR3 consists of 18 residues. The CDR3 nucleotides are TGTGCCAGCTCACTAAATGTTTGGACTAGCGGGTCCTACAATGAACAGTTCTTC. It specifies CASSLNVWTSGSYNEQFF.

This clone occurred a few times. The sample contains more than one DNA sequence encoding this CDR3. V and J are TRBV4-3 and TRBJ2-1; 7 bases are shared with TRBD2. The CDR3 length is 16 residues. Per the germline V gene, CDR1 is LGHNA and CDR2 is YSLEER. Unmatched junction bases numbered 2, after V lost 0 bases and J lost 0 bases. In DNA, the CDR3 is TGCGCCAGCAGCCAAGAAGGCGGGAGCTCCTACAATGAGCAGTTCTTC. Amino acid sequence: CASSQEGGSSYNEQFF.

Comments on this clone: This CDR3 is also generated by other DNA sequences in the sample. For the CDR3, the DNA is TGTGCCAGCAGTTTAGCGACCGGGGAGCTGTTTTTT. This translates into CASSLATGELFF. The chain uses TRBV28 and TRBJ2-2; D is unclear. Germline-derived CDR1 and CDR2 are MDHEN and SYDVKM. V lost 2 bases to trimming and J lost 5 bases, with 3 bases between them. This CDR3 has 12 residues.

The chain combines TRBV5-6 with TRBJ1-2; D is uncertain. CDR3 size: 15 residues. V shed 0 bases and J shed 3 bases, with 12 bases lying between them. Germline CDR1 is SGHDT and CDR2 is YYEEEE. The CDR3 region has the DNA TGTGCCAGCAGCTTGGTGTCAGGCGTAGACTATGGCTACACCTTC. This codes for CASSLVSGVDYGYTF.

This chain connects TRBV4-3 to TRBJ2-3; TRBD2 might be the D (5 bases). V was shortened by 1 base and J by 0 bases, with 17 bases between the two germline ends. The CDR3 contains 18 residues. Germline CDR1 LGHNA, CDR2 YSLEER. CDR3 nucleotides: TGCGCCAGCAGCCAAGGAGTGCGGAGCGGCCCTAGCACAGATACGCAGTATTTT. Amino acids: CASSQGVRSGPSTDTQYF.